These T cell receptor beta chains were read from a single sample in a study of Graves' ophthalmopathy and Graves' hyperthyroidism. Via MiXCR, TCRdb re-called the multiplex PCR reads, giving one row per CDR3 protein. The sample holds 200,000 to 300,000 distinct CDR3 sequences, approximately 42% seen once. The material sequenced was peripheral blood. The receptors were sampled from an adult man with Graves' ophthalmopathy. Each CDR3 is given with its conserved first and last residue. Clone size is given for some rows only: seen once, a few or many times, or a class if the clone is expanded.

clone_size: NA; j_call: TRBJ2-3; v_call: TRBV7-3; cdr3_aa: CASSFRRTDTQYF
clone_size: few; j_call: TRBJ2-6; v_call: TRBV7-2; cdr3_aa: CASSSGRLSGANVLTF
clone_size: once; j_call: TRBJ1-4; v_call: TRBV20-1; cdr3_aa: CSAPEAWGEKLFF
clone_size: NA; j_call: TRBJ1-2; v_call: TRBV5-6; cdr3_aa: CASSLVTGWDGYTF
clone_size: few; j_call: TRBJ1-2; v_call: TRBV9; cdr3_aa: CASSQGPQGSYGYTF
clone_size: few; j_call: TRBJ2-5; v_call: TRBV9; cdr3_aa: CASSANLETQYF
clone_size: few; j_call: TRBJ2-5; v_call: TRBV19; cdr3_aa: CASSIGLARETQYF
clone_size: NA; j_call: TRBJ1-1; v_call: TRBV7-9; cdr3_aa: CASSDQGIGTEAFF
clone_size: few; j_call: TRBJ1-6; v_call: TRBV12-3/TRBV12-4; cdr3_aa: CASSLDRGTLHF
clone_size: NA; j_call: TRBJ2-5; v_call: TRBV12-3/TRBV12-4; cdr3_aa: CASSLPGPQETQYF